This record looks at one TCR beta chain sequence and its context. Original processing notes: Scientists estimated how many nucleated cells there were by amplifying reference gene primers. Generated by immunoSEQ multiplex PCR, the TCRdb table keeps only in-frame clones and is missing some. D and trimming were read from the DNA, whereas the V and J calls and clone size are those reported in that table. Altogether under 200,000 clones are present, approximately 85% being singletons, with the ten largest covering 9.8%. The entry originates in a study of blood T cell repertoires in COVID-19. Study details: The United States, Italy and Spain supplied acute and convalescent COVID-19 samples. From T cells, B-cell-depleted T cells, or PBMCs came the material, which was cDNA or gDNA.

Sequenced sample: peripheral blood. This TCR derives from a woman of 80 years or more with acute or convalescent COVID-19.

The CDR3 bases are TGTGCCAGCAGCTTAGATATTTACTCTGGAAACACCATATATTTT. It specifies CASSLDIYSGNTIYF. V usage is TRBV7-6 and J usage is TRBJ1-3; the D is unclear. Germline-derived CDR1 and CDR2 are SGHVS and FNYEAQ. V was cut by 1 base and J by 0 bases, with 7 bases left in between. The CDR3 spans 15 residues.